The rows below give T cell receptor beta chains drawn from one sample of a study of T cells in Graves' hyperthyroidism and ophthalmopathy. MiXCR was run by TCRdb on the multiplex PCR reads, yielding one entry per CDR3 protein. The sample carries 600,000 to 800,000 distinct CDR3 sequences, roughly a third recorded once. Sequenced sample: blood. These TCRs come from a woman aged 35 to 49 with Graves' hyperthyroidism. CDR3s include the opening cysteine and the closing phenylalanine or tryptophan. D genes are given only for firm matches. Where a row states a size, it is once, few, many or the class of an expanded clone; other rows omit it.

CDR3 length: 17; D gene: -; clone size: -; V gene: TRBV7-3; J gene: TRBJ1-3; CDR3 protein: CASSQDLPGQAGNTIYF; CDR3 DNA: TGTGCCAGCAGCCAAGATCTTCCAGGGCAGGCTGGAAACACCATATATTTT
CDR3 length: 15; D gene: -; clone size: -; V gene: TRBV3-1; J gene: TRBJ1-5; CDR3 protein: CASSQTNRGNQPQHF; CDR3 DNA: TGTGCCAGCAGCCAAACCAACAGGGGCAATCAGCCCCAGCATTTT
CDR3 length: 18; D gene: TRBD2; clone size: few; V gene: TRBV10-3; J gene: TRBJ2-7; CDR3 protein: CASSQDRASGLSSYEQYF; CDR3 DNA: TGTGCCAGCAGCCAAGATCGCGCTAGCGGGTTGAGCTCCTACGAGCAGTACTTC
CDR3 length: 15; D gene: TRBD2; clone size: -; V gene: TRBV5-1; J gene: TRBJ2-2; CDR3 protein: CASSSLAGDTGELFF; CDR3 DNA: TGCGCCAGCAGCTCACTAGCGGGAGACACCGGGGAGCTGTTTTTT
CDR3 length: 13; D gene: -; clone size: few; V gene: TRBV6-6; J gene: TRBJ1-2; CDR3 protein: CASSTGTYYGYTF; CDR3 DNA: TGTGCCAGCAGTACCGGGACTTACTATGGCTACACCTTC
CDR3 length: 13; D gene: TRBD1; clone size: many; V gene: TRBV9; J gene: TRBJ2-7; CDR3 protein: CASSARDSYEQYF; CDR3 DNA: TGTGCCAGCAGCGCCAGGGACAGCTACGAGCAGTACTTC
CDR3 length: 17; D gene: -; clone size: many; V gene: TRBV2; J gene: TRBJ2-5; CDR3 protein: CASSEAGGALYQETQYF; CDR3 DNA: TGTGCCAGCAGTGAAGCTGGAGGGGCGCTGTACCAAGAGACCCAGTACTTC
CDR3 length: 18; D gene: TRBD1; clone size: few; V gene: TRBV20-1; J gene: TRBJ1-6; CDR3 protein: CSAGESRTGSSYNSPLHF; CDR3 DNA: TGCAGTGCTGGAGAATCCCGGACAGGTAGCTCCTATAATTCACCCCTCCACTTT
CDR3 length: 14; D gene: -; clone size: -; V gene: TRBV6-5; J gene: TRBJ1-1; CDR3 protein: CASSPMGVGAEAFF; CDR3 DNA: TGTGCCAGCAGCCCCATGGGGGTAGGGGCTGAAGCTTTCTTT
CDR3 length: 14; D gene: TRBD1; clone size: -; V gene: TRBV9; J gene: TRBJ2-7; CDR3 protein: CASSVGDRGYGQYF; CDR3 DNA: TGTGCCAGCAGCGTAGGGGACAGGGGCTACGGGCAGTACTTC
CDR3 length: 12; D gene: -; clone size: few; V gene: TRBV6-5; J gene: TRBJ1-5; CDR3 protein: CASHRGNQPQHF; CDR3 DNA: TGTGCCAGCCACAGGGGCAATCAGCCCCAGCATTTT
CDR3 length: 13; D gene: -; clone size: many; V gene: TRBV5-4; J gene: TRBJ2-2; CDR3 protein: CASSTRRTGELFF; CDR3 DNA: TGTGCCAGCAGCACAAGGCGGACCGGGGAGCTGTTTTTT
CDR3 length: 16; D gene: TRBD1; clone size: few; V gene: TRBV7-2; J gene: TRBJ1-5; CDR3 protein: CASSSDRGSGNQPQHF; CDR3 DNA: TGTGCCAGCAGTTCCGACAGGGGGTCGGGCAATCAGCCCCAGCATTTT
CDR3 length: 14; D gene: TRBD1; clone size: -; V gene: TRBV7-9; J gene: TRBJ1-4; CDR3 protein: CASSTQGVVEKLFF; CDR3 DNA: TGTGCCAGCAGTACACAGGGGGTCGTTGAAAAACTGTTTTTT
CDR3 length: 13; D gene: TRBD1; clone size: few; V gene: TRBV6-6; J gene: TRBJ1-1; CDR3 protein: CASRGWGQLEAFF; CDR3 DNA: TGTGCCAGCAGGGGATGGGGACAGCTTGAAGCTTTCTTT
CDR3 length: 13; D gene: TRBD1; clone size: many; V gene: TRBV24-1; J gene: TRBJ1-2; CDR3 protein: CATRTREGADCTF; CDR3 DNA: TGTGCCACCAGGACCAGGGAGGGGGCCGACTGCACCTTC